This section outlines one T cell receptor beta chain sequence together with its context. This entry comes from a study of cytomegalovirus exposure and HLA in healthy donors. For the study at large: An early data release held approximately 85 million unique TCRs from HLA-typed donors.

Vbeta (60) and Jbeta (13) primers were used in the PCR. Produced via immunoSEQ multiplex PCR; TCRdb's table is partial and in-frame only. The sample lists around 98,000 clones; 70% were seen once. CDR3 length: 16 residues. Germline CDR1 is SGHDT and CDR2 is YYEEEE. The sequencing input was PBMCs. This clonotype was sampled from a man aged 50-60 years in good health and CMV-seronegative. The genes are TRBV5-6 and TRBJ2-5; tentatively, D is TRBD2 (7 bases). The closer fit of TRBJ2-7 to the DNA end suggests the J call may be wrong. CDR3 in DNA: TGTGCCAGCGGCTCCCAGGGGCGGGGGTTCATATACGAGCAGTACTTC. Translated: CASGSQGRGFIYEQYF.